This TCR beta chain was sequenced in a study of monozygotic twins with inflammatory bowel disease. Blood samples, whole and unsorted for T cells, yielded the isolated total RNA. The CDR3 is 15 residues long. The germline V gene encodes CDR1 SGHRS and CDR2 YFSETQ. The template-switching step introduced UMIs that carried a 6-nucleotide sample barcode. From the 5' RACE reads, TCRdb lists one entry per CDR3 protein and no DNA. The sample's table shows fewer than 350,000 distinct CDR3 sequences. The specimen was blood. This chain connects TRBV5-1 to TRBJ1-1. The sequence was obtained from a human donor with ulcerative colitis or Crohn's disease, or a healthy co-twin of an affected twin (not recorded which). The CDR3 reads CASSLVGWRNTEAFF.